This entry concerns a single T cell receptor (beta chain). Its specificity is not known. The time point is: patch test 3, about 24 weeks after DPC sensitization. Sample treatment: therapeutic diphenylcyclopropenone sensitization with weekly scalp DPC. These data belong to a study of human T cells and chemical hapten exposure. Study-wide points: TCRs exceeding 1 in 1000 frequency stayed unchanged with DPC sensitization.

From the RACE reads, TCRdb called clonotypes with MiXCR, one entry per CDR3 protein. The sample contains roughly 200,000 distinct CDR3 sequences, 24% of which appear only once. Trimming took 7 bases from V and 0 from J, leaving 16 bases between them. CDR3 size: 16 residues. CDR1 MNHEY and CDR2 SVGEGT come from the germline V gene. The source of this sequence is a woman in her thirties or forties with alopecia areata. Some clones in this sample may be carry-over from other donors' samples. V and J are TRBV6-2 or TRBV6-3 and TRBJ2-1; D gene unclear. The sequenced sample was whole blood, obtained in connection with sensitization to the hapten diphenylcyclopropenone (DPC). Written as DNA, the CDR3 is TGTGCCAGCAACGATAGGGCAGGCAACTCCTACAATGAGCAGTTCTTC. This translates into CASNDRAGNSYNEQFF.